This T cell receptor (beta chain) was sequenced in a study of blood T cell repertoires in COVID-19. In the study overall: Spain, Italy and the United States supplied samples that represented acute and convalescent COVID-19. In each case, the material was cDNA or gDNA derived from T cells, B-cell-depleted T cells, or PBMCs.

In the source study's methods: How many nucleated cells were present was estimated from reference gene primer amplification. This table comes from immunoSEQ multiplex PCR, and its TCRdb copy is limited to in-frame clones, with some not included. V, J and clone size are taken as reported in that table, and D and trimming were inferred from the DNA itself. The sample yields under 200,000 clones, around nine tenths seen once. Trimming cost V 3 bases and J 8 bases, with 17 bases left between them. CDR1 and CDR2 (germline): SGHRS, YFSETQ. CDR3 length equals 14 residues. The specimen was peripheral blood. The chain joins TRBV5-1 to TRBJ1-2; the D is unclear. The source is a woman in her sixties or seventies with COVID-19, enrolled during active disease. The CDR3 DNA sequence: TGCGCCAGCAGCTCCACCCTGGAGACCCCGGGCTACACCTTC. It yields the protein CASSSTLETPGYTF.